Shown below are 24 T cell receptor beta chains from a single sample sequenced in a study of cytomegalovirus exposure and HLA in healthy donors. Measured with immunoSEQ multiplex PCR; TCRdb has only the in-frame clones, and not every one. The table includes some 340,000 clones, roughly nine tenths detected once. What was sequenced was PBMCs. These receptors came from a woman aged 30 to 39 in good health and CMV-seropositive.

The V and J genes are TRBV13 and TRBJ2-7; 9 nucleotides line up with TRBD1. J was trimmed by 9 bases and V by 1 base; bases with no gene match: 10. Per germline, CDR1 PRHDT and CDR2 FYEKMQ (reference sequence). The CDR3 consists of 15 residues. The CDR3 DNA is TGTGCCAGCAGCTTAGTGGACAGGGGCTTTCGGGTGCAGTACTTC. Encoded protein: CASSLVDRGFRVQYF.

This sequence joins TRBV7-9 and TRBJ2-7, with D perhaps matching TRBD2 (5 bases). The CDR3 loop spans 15 amino acids. Germline loops: CDR1 SEHNR, CDR2 FQNEAQ (reference sequence). V was cut by 1 base and J by 6 bases, with 16 bases left in between. CDR3 in DNA: TGTGCCAGCAGCTTAGGAGTCGGGAAGGCTCGCGAGCAGTACTTC. It yields the protein CASSLGVGKAREQYF. Variable domain in full (rest from reference TRBV7-9 and TRBJ2-7): DTGVSQNPRHKITKRGQNVTFRCDPISEHNRLYWYRQTLGQGPEFLTYFQNEAQLEKSRLLSDRFSAERPKGSFSTLEIQRTEQGDSAMYLCASSLGVGKAREQYFGPGTRLTVT.

The J gene is TRBJ2-1, the V gene TRBV5-1, with 11 bases that match TRBD2. V was clipped by 4 bases and J by 7 bases; unmatched bases: 7. The CDR3 extends over 15 amino acids. Looked up from germline, CDR1 is SGHRS and CDR2 is YFSETQ. The CDR3 reads CASSRSGRAPNEQFF. In nucleotides, the CDR3 is TGCGCCAGCAGCCGTAGCGGGAGGGCCCCTAATGAGCAGTTCTTC.

The chain employs TRBV10-3 and TRBJ2-1; 8 nucleotides agree with TRBD2. This CDR3 is built from 16 residues. Germline CDR1 is ENHRY and CDR2 is SYGVKD. V lost 4 bases to trimming and J lost 0 bases; unmatched junction nucleotides: 5. CDR3 amino acids: CAISVAGGASYNEQFF. The CDR3 nucleotides read TGTGCCATCAGTGTGGCGGGAGGCGCCTCCTACAATGAGCAGTTCTTC.

This chain uses TRBV15 with TRBJ1-1; D remains ambiguous. CDR1 is LNHNV, CDR2 YYDKDF, per germline (reference sequence). V lost 6 bases, J lost 6 bases, and 11 bases lay in between. The CDR3 contains 12 residues. The DNA of the CDR3 is TGTGCCACCAGGGGAACAGAGGCTGAAGCTTTCTTT. Protein: CATRGTEAEAFF. Based on the CDR3 plus reference TRBV15 and TRBJ1-1, the full variable domain is DAMVIQNPRYQVTQFGKPVTLSCSQTLNHNVMYWYQQKSSQAPKLLFHYYDKDFNNEADTPDNFQSRRPNTSFCFLDIRSPGLGDTAMYLCATRGTEAEAFFGQGTRLTVV.

The chain recombines TRBV2 with TRBJ2-1; D ambiguous. CDR1 and CDR2 (germline): SNHLY, FYNNEI. CDR3 length: 12 residues. V gave up 11 bases and J gave up 7 bases, with 15 bases separating them. The CDR3 region has the DNA TGTGCCGGGCGGACGATTGGGAATGAGCAGTTCTTC. As protein: CAGRTIGNEQFF.

The chain is built from TRBV23-1 and TRBJ2-2; 7 bases match TRBD1. TRBV23-1 is an ORF for which the function is uncertain. The CDR3 is 18 residues long. With V trimmed by 0 bases and J by 6 bases, 13 bases remained unmatched. The CDR3 region is CASSQSMGRQGPPGELFF. CDR3 DNA: TGCGCCAGCAGTCAATCAATGGGAAGACAGGGCCCCCCCGGGGAGCTGTTTTTT.

Points on this clone: The sample carries other DNA sequences with the same CDR3. The chain couples TRBV28 to TRBJ2-7, with 12 bases that match TRBD2. V gave up 4 bases and J gave up 0 bases; unmatched junction bases: 1. CDR1 is MDHEN and CDR2 is SYDVKM in the germline V gene. The CDR3 runs to 15 residues. CDR3: CASSSLAGGSYEQYF. CDR3 DNA sequence: TGTGCCAGCAGTTCACTAGCGGGGGGCTCCTACGAGCAGTACTTC.

The chain recombines TRBV5-4 with TRBJ1-1, with 7 bases fitting TRBD1. With V trimmed by 7 bases and J by 10 bases, 22 bases remained unmatched. Germline CDR1 reads SGHNT; CDR2 reads YYREEE (reference sequence). This CDR3 spans 16 amino acids. CDR3 protein: CASRTGVGGLALPAFF. Here the CDR3 DNA reads TGTGCCAGCCGCACCGGGGTAGGGGGCCTAGCCCTCCCAGCTTTCTTT.

This clone occurred once. CDR3 nucleotide sequence: TGTGCCAGCAGCTTAGGCCGGGGCGGGAGGTACGAGCAGTACTTC. It codes for CASSLGRGGRYEQYF. The chain has TRBV7-2 and TRBJ2-7; 8 bases map to TRBD2. The CDR3 is made up of 15 amino acids. Germline V gene sequence: CDR1 SGHTA, CDR2 FQGNSA. Unmatched junction bases numbered 6, after V lost 1 base and J lost 4 bases.

The rearrangement joins TRBV5-1 to TRBJ2-1; the D is unclear. The CDR3 spans 12 residues. Germline V gives CDR1 SGHRS, CDR2 YFSETQ. V gave up 4 bases and J gave up 7 bases, with 9 bases separating them. Here the CDR3 reads CASSQARNEQFF. Written as DNA, the CDR3 is TGCGCCAGCAGCCAAGCGCGGAATGAGCAGTTCTTC.

V is TRBV5-1 and J is TRBJ2-7; D is unresolved. CDR1 and CDR2 (germline): SGHRS, YFSETQ. The V and J ends lost 0 bases and 5 bases respectively, with 9 bases between them. This CDR3 comprises 13 residues. The chain's CDR3 is CASSLALGNEQYF. In DNA form, the CDR3 reads TGCGCCAGCAGCTTGGCCTTGGGAAACGAGCAGTACTTC. The whole variable domain, filled in from reference TRBV5-1 and TRBJ2-7, reads KAGVTQTPRYLIKTRGQQVTLSCSPISGHRSVSWYQQTPGQGLQFLFEYFSETQRNKGNFPGRFSGRQFSNSRSEMNVSTLELGDSALYLCASSLALGNEQYFGPGTRLTVT.

The V and J genes are TRBV5-1 and TRBJ1-2, with 8 bases fitting TRBD1. The germline CDR1 and CDR2 sequences are SGHRS and YFSETQ. With V trimmed by 0 bases and J by 5 bases, 3 bases remained unmatched. This CDR3 is 14 amino acids long. The CDR3: CASSLEGQVYGYTF. In DNA, the CDR3 is TGCGCCAGCAGCTTGGAGGGACAGGTTTATGGCTACACCTTC.

The chain is built from TRBV28 and TRBJ2-1, with a tentative D call TRBD1 (6 bases). This CDR3 is 16 amino acids long. Germline assignment: CDR1 MDHEN and CDR2 SYDVKM. Trimming removed 5 bases from V and 4 bases from J, with 18 bases in between. The CDR3 nucleotides are TGTGCCAGCAGTCCGGTTGGGGGCGGGCCTTACAATGAGCAGTTCTTC. This translates into CASSPVGGGPYNEQFF.

The CDR3 DNA is TGTGCCAGCAGCTTAGGTGGGACAGAAGCCAAAAACATTCAGTACTTC. Translation: CASSLGGTEAKNIQYF. This chain uses TRBV13 with TRBJ2-4; TRBD1 agrees at 7 bases. V was pared by 0 bases and J by 0 bases, with 2 bases of the junction left unmatched. In germline, CDR1 is PRHDT, CDR2 FYEKMQ (reference sequence). The CDR3 totals 16 residues.

V and J are TRBV5-6 and TRBJ1-2; D remains ambiguous. The CDR3 covers 16 residues. Germline assignment: CDR1 SGHDT and CDR2 YYEEEE. The germline V and J ends were trimmed by 4 bases and 4 bases, with 20 bases remaining between them. The chain's CDR3 is CASSPSGTPGSYGYTF. The CDR3 DNA reads TGTGCCAGCAGCCCCTCGGGTACGCCGGGGTCCTATGGCTACACCTTC.

For the CDR3, the DNA is TGTGCCAGCAGTTTAGAACCCGGTCTGACCAGTGAGCAGTTCTTC. Amino acid sequence: CASSLEPGLTSEQFF. This chain connects TRBV27 to TRBJ2-1; the D is unclear. V gave up 2 bases and J gave up 9 bases, with 17 bases separating them. This CDR3 spans 15 amino acids. The germline gives CDR1 MNHEY, CDR2 SMNVEV (reference sequence).

The J gene is TRBJ2-7, the V gene TRBV4-1; tentatively, D is TRBD1 or TRBD2 (5 bases each). Germline values: CDR1 MGHRA, CDR2 YSYEKL. This CDR3 has 17 amino acids. V lost 0 bases and J lost 3, with 18 bases in between. The CDR3: CASSQDLSGTLSYEQYF. The DNA of the CDR3 is TGCGCCAGCAGCCAAGATCTGTCCGGGACCCTAAGCTACGAGCAGTACTTC.

The V call is TRBV6-1, the J call TRBJ1-2, with a possible D match to TRBD1 (5 bases). The ends were cut back, 2 bases at V and 4 bases at J, with 11 bases in the middle. The V gene's germline CDR1 is MNHNS and CDR2 SASEGT. This CDR3 comprises 14 residues. CDR3: CASSESGAVYGYTF. CDR3 sequence (DNA): TGTGCCAGCAGTGAATCCGGGGCGGTCTATGGCTACACCTTC.

The V call is TRBV7-9, the J call TRBJ2-3; no definite D call. V lost 5 bases, J lost 6 bases, and 9 bases lay in between. This CDR3 has 12 residues. The V gene's germline CDR1 is SEHNR and CDR2 FQNEAQ (reference sequence). This CDR3 reads CASSVVLDTQYF. The CDR3 nucleotides read TGTGCCAGCAGCGTGGTACTGGATACGCAGTATTTT.

This clone was observed many times. V is TRBV6-4 and J is TRBJ1-2; 12 positions agree with TRBD1. The CDR3 extends over 16 amino acids. With V trimmed by 3 bases and J by 5 bases, 7 bases remained unmatched. CDR1 MRHNA and CDR2 SNTAGT come from the germline V gene. The CDR3 protein is CASSESPGQGAYGYTF. CDR3 in DNA: TGTGCCAGCAGTGAGAGTCCGGGACAGGGGGCGTATGGCTACACCTTC.

This sequence joins TRBV5-1 and TRBJ1-2; D ambiguous. V lost 2 bases and J lost 0, with 11 bases in between. Looked up from germline, CDR1 is SGHRS and CDR2 is YFSETQ. The CDR3 contains 15 residues. CDR3 sequence: CASSLDPPANYGYTF. The CDR3 nucleotides read TGCGCCAGCAGCTTAGACCCCCCGGCTAACTATGGCTACACCTTC.

This chain uses TRBV27 with TRBJ2-3; the match to TRBD2 covers 8 bases. This CDR3 is built from 14 residues. Germline-derived CDR1 and CDR2 are MNHEY and SMNVEV (reference sequence). V lost 4 bases to trimming and J lost 8 bases; unmatched junction nucleotides: 8. This chain's CDR3 is CASSSGTSYGTQYF. As DNA, the CDR3 is TGTGCCAGCAGTTCCGGGACTAGTTATGGTACGCAGTATTTT.

The V and J genes are TRBV30 and TRBJ1-2; D is unclear. The V gene's germline CDR1 is GTSNPN and CDR2 SVGIG (reference sequence). The length of the CDR3 is 10 residues. The CDR3 DNA sequence: TGTGCTGGACTTCTGCGGGGCTACACCTTC. Encoded protein: CAGLLRGYTF.